The entry below gives a single TCR beta chain sequence along with its context. Its antigen is unknown. Per-base quality was not reported, and no clone a single base away is much larger than it. This entry belongs to a study of T cell responses to AZD1222 COVID-19 vaccine listed by TCRdb under 2021. In terms of the full investigation: TCR sequencing covered over 230 trial participants: 200 to 210 given two doses of AZD1222 and around 25 given two doses of MenACWY control vaccine. Trial participants were enrolled by age into 18-55, 56-69 and 70-plus year subgroups, with 148, 28 and 57 TCR-sequenced participants respectively.

The CDR3 regions of human TCRbeta chains were subjected to immunosequencing. The study's own analysis went as follows. Repertoire TCRs were checked for matches against a reference library of SARS-CoV-2-specific TCRs that had been generated using the MIRA antigen-specificity platform. Breadth was defined as the fraction of unique TCRs that were SARS-CoV-2-associated, and depth was defined as the fraction of total T cells that were SARS-CoV-2-associated. Using the MIRA data, every spike-specific TCR was mapped to the spike region that the TCR reacted to and assigned to either a CD4 or a CD8 class. Log10-transformed breadth and depth values were compared by one-way ANOVA with Sidak's multiple comparisons tests. The table was pulled from immuneACCESS by TCRdb, which kept in-frame rearrangements only. Such tables lose some clones; where checked, under half of the loss comes from unresolved V genes, and the rest has no known cause. V, J and clone size were drawn from that table, and D and trimming were deduced from the DNA. Across this sample there are roughly 180,000 clones, with roughly nine tenths seen only once. The leading ten clones occupy 1.5% to 2% of the sample.

In the paper's terms, the time point label means: about 28 days (+/-7) after the second vaccine dose. AZD1222 recipients with second doses at about 4 weeks or about 12 weeks were pooled, because spike-specific TCR depth and breadth did not differ between schedules. Vaccinee samples came from UK trials COV001 and COV002, including a single-blind randomized controlled phase 2/3 trial of AZD1222 (ChAdOx1 nCoV-19) in healthy adults. For TCRbeta chain sequencing, PBMC samples from trial participants were taken at day 0 and at day 28 after the second dose. Study-wide findings and limitations: Because no samples from the day 14 peak response were available, repertoires could be characterized only after the peak T cell response. Spike-specific TCR breadth and depth rose significantly after two AZD1222 doses compared with day 0 and with MenACWY recipients. The 56-69-year group was small, and its depth increase did not reach significance, likely because of low power. Only five to seven AZD1222 recipients were SARS-CoV-2 seropositive at baseline, limiting conclusions about previously exposed vaccinees. Reportedly, almost half of the unique spike-specific TCRs recognized epitopes lying outside the regions that are mutated in the B.1.351 and B.1.1.7 variants. Participants were mostly white British, with more females than males. The authors suggested clonal diversity may have been underestimated. Vaccine-associated CD4 TCRs spanned the whole spike protein, with dominant responses in regions 160-218 and 743-854.

This TCR came from an adult who received the AZD1222 COVID-19 vaccine. Specimen: peripheral blood, collected 28 days after the second AZD1222 dose.

CDR3 loop: CASSPRIPSGGSEAFF. At the DNA level, the sequence is TGTGCCAGCTCACCTCGGATCCCGAGCGGTGGATCTGAAGCTTTCTTT. The sequence joins TRBV18 to TRBJ1-1; no D gene call is confident. Relative to germline, V is 3 bases shorter and J is 6 bases shorter, with 20 bases between their ends. The CDR3 runs 16 residues from the cysteine to the phenylalanine. Only the CDR3 region is kept as DNA, spanning 48 bases read in frame from base 1. According to the germline V gene, CDR1 reads KGHSH and CDR2 reads LQKENI.